The clone carrying this T cell receptor (beta chain) was detected only a few times. These data come from a study of blood T cell repertoires in COVID-19. This CDR3 is built from 14 residues. The ends were cut back, 0 bases at V and 3 bases at J, with 8 bases in the middle. The germline V gene has CDR1 MGHRA and CDR2 YSYEKL. Sequencing used immunoSEQ multiplex PCR; TCRdb keeps in-frame clones, though not all of them. In the table there are under 250,000 clones, around 82% of which are singletons. The source material was PBMCs or T cells enriched from blood (not recorded which). This receptor was taken from a woman in her forties or fifties who had been exposed to COVID-19. J is TRBJ1-1 and V is TRBV4-1; D is unclear. In nucleotides, the CDR3 is TGCGCCAGCAGCCAAGATCGGACTGACACTGAAGCTTTCTTT. It codes for CASSQDRTDTEAFF.